This TCR beta chain was captured by sequencing in a study of low-dose radiotherapy and immunotherapy resistance in tumors. Ten or more counts support this clonotype. As to time point: after trial treatment. Treatment in this sample: LDRT plus nivolumab, ipilimumab, low-dose cyclophosphamide and aspirin (RACIN trial). Germline lookup yields CDR1 SNHLY and CDR2 FYNNEI. The CDR3 contains 15 residues. Trimming stripped 0 bases from V and 3 bases from J, with 12 bases between. With a V-primer adapter and a constant-region primer, TCRs were amplified for 20 to 25 PCR cycles. MiXCR, applied by TCRdb to the reads, yields one record per CDR3 protein. The profile shows 50,000 or so distinct CDR3 sequences, roughly a third of them singletons.

This clonotype was obtained from a male donor with rectosigmoid adenocarcinoma. The material was PBMCs, obtained after low-dose radiotherapy plus immunotherapy. The J gene is TRBJ2-7, the V gene TRBV2, with D perhaps matching TRBD1 (5 bases). CDR3 sequence (DNA): TGTGCCAGCAGTGAAGCAAAAGGGGCTCACTACGAGCAGTACTTC. Translated: CASSEAKGAHYEQYF.